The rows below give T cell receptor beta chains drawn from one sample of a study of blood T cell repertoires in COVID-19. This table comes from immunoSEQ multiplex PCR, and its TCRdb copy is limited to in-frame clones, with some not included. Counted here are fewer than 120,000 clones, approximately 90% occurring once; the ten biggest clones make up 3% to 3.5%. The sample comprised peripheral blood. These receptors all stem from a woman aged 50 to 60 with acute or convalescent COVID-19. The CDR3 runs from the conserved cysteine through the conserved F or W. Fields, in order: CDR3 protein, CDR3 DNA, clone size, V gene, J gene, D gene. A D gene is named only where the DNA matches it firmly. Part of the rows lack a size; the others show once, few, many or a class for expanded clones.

CDR3aa: CASGGRSSSYNEQFF
CDR3nt: TGTGCCAGCGGCGGCCGCAGTTCCTCCTACAATGAGCAGTTCTTC
abundance: -
v_gene: TRBV2
j_gene: TRBJ2-1
d_gene: -

CDR3aa: CASRQQGGSGNTIYF
CDR3nt: TGTGCCAGCAGACAACAGGGGGGCTCTGGAAACACCATATATTTT
abundance: -
v_gene: TRBV28
j_gene: TRBJ1-3
d_gene: TRBD1

CDR3aa: CSASPLLADRYNEQFF
CDR3nt: TGCAGTGCTAGTCCCCTACTAGCGGACCGATACAATGAGCAGTTCTTC
abundance: -
v_gene: TRBV20-1
j_gene: TRBJ2-1
d_gene: TRBD2

CDR3aa: CASSEGIAGGPGETQYF
CDR3nt: TGTGCCAGCAGTGAAGGGATAGCGGGAGGGCCGGGAGAGACCCAGTACTTC
abundance: -
v_gene: TRBV2
j_gene: TRBJ2-5
d_gene: TRBD2

CDR3aa: CASSPQASGANVLTF
CDR3nt: TGTGCCAGTAGTCCCCAGGCCTCTGGGGCCAACGTCCTGACTTTC
abundance: -
v_gene: TRBV19
j_gene: TRBJ2-6
d_gene: -

CDR3aa: CASSINLRSGVSYEQYF
CDR3nt: TGTGCCAGTAGTATCAACCTCCGGTCAGGGGTGAGCTACGAGCAGTACTTC
abundance: -
v_gene: TRBV19
j_gene: TRBJ2-7
d_gene: -

CDR3aa: CASSTGLARVGEQFF
CDR3nt: TGCGCCAGCAGCACCGGACTAGCGCGAGTGGGTGAGCAGTTCTTC
abundance: -
v_gene: TRBV5-1
j_gene: TRBJ2-1
d_gene: TRBD2

CDR3aa: CASSPEQGASRYEQYF
CDR3nt: TGCGCCAGCAGCCCCGAACAGGGGGCCTCCCGCTACGAGCAGTACTTC
abundance: -
v_gene: TRBV4-1
j_gene: TRBJ2-7
d_gene: TRBD1

CDR3aa: CSVEAGGLVSEAFF
CDR3nt: TGCAGCGTTGAAGCAGGGGGCTTAGTTTCTGAAGCTTTCTTT
abundance: -
v_gene: TRBV29-1
j_gene: TRBJ1-1
d_gene: TRBD1

CDR3aa: CASSHGTSGSGGANVLTF
CDR3nt: TGTGCCAGCAGCCACGGGACTAGCGGGAGTGGGGGGGCCAACGTCCTGACTTTC
abundance: -
v_gene: TRBV5-4
j_gene: TRBJ2-6
d_gene: TRBD2

CDR3aa: CASAERTSAYEKLFF
CDR3nt: TGTGCCAGCGCAGAACGGACATCGGCCTATGAAAAACTGTTTTTT
abundance: -
v_gene: TRBV2
j_gene: TRBJ1-4
d_gene: -

CDR3aa: CASSPKGIINYGYTF
CDR3nt: TGTGCCAGCAGCCCTAAGGGGATAATTAACTATGGCTACACCTTC
abundance: -
v_gene: TRBV27
j_gene: TRBJ1-2
d_gene: -

CDR3aa: CATSRGMFEETQYF
CDR3nt: TGTGCCACCAGCAGAGGAATGTTTGAGGAGACCCAGTACTTC
abundance: once
v_gene: TRBV15
j_gene: TRBJ2-5
d_gene: -

CDR3aa: CASSLRPGTVNTEAFF
CDR3nt: TGCGCCAGCAGCCTCCGTCCCGGGACAGTGAACACTGAAGCTTTCTTT
abundance: -
v_gene: TRBV5-1
j_gene: TRBJ1-1
d_gene: TRBD1

CDR3aa: CASSLGAGNTIYF
CDR3nt: TGTGCCAGCAGCTTAGGCGCTGGAAACACCATATATTTT
abundance: once
v_gene: TRBV11-3
j_gene: TRBJ1-3
d_gene: -

CDR3aa: CAISAIQGNTEAFF
CDR3nt: TGTGCCATCAGTGCAATCCAGGGGAACACTGAAGCTTTCTTT
abundance: -
v_gene: TRBV10-3
j_gene: TRBJ1-1
d_gene: -

CDR3aa: CASSQHRVGTNEKLFF
CDR3nt: TGTGCCAGTAGTCAACACAGGGTCGGGACTAATGAAAAACTGTTTTTT
abundance: once
v_gene: TRBV19
j_gene: TRBJ1-4
d_gene: -

CDR3aa: CASSLEQGGTGELFF
CDR3nt: TGCGCCAGCAGCCTGGAACAGGGGGGAACCGGGGAGCTGTTTTTT
abundance: -
v_gene: TRBV5-1
j_gene: TRBJ2-2
d_gene: TRBD1

CDR3aa: CATSDGQALGQPQHF
CDR3nt: TGTGCCACCAGTGACGGACAGGCTCTCGGTCAGCCCCAGCATTTT
abundance: once
v_gene: TRBV24-1
j_gene: TRBJ1-5
d_gene: TRBD1

CDR3aa: CASSPPATGRTGELFF
CDR3nt: TGTGCCAGCAGCCCACCAGCGACGGGAAGGACCGGGGAGCTGTTTTTT
abundance: -
v_gene: TRBV11-2
j_gene: TRBJ2-2
d_gene: -

CDR3aa: CASSPSGRKDEQYF
CDR3nt: TGTGCCAGCAGCCCTAGCGGGAGGAAAGACGAGCAGTACTTC
abundance: -
v_gene: TRBV5-4
j_gene: TRBJ2-7
d_gene: TRBD2

CDR3aa: CASSPDSRQETQYF
CDR3nt: TGTGCCAGCTCACCAGACAGTCGCCAAGAGACCCAGTACTTC
abundance: -
v_gene: TRBV18
j_gene: TRBJ2-5
d_gene: -

CDR3aa: CASSLVFRDEQYF
CDR3nt: TGTGCCAGCAGCTTGGTTTTTCGCGACGAGCAGTACTTC
abundance: once
v_gene: TRBV5-4
j_gene: TRBJ2-7
d_gene: -

CDR3aa: CASSEAGGTGANVLTF
CDR3nt: TGTGCCAGCAGTGAAGCGGGCGGGACTGGGGCCAACGTCCTGACTTTC
abundance: -
v_gene: TRBV2
j_gene: TRBJ2-6
d_gene: -

CDR3aa: CAWRKTSGRAYNEQFF
CDR3nt: TGTGCCTGGAGGAAGACTAGCGGGAGGGCCTACAATGAGCAGTTCTTC
abundance: -
v_gene: TRBV30
j_gene: TRBJ2-1
d_gene: TRBD2

CDR3aa: CASSPLSGRAYEQYF
CDR3nt: TGTGCCAGCAGCCCACTGAGCGGGAGGGCCTACGAGCAGTACTTC
abundance: -
v_gene: TRBV5-5
j_gene: TRBJ2-7
d_gene: TRBD2

CDR3aa: CASGESNYGYTF
CDR3nt: TGCGCCAGCGGGGAGTCTAACTATGGCTACACCTTC
abundance: -
v_gene: TRBV5-1
j_gene: TRBJ1-2
d_gene: -

CDR3aa: CASSIDKPNTEAFF
CDR3nt: TGTGCCAGCAGTATTGACAAGCCGAACACTGAAGCTTTCTTT
abundance: -
v_gene: TRBV2
j_gene: TRBJ1-1
d_gene: -

CDR3aa: CSTIRGDTQYF
CDR3nt: TGCAGTACCATCCGGGGGGATACGCAGTATTTT
abundance: -
v_gene: TRBV20-1
j_gene: TRBJ2-3
d_gene: -

CDR3aa: CASSLVGQDGYTF
CDR3nt: TGCGCCAGCAGCTTGGTCGGACAGGATGGCTACACCTTC
abundance: once
v_gene: TRBV5-1
j_gene: TRBJ1-2
d_gene: TRBD1

CDR3aa: CASSYERRETQYF
CDR3nt: TGTGCCAGCAGTTACGAGCGTCGGGAGACCCAGTACTTC
abundance: -
v_gene: TRBV6-6
j_gene: TRBJ2-5
d_gene: -

CDR3aa: CASSQAAGGNNEQFF
CDR3nt: TGTGCCAGCAGCCAAGCAGCGGGAGGCAACAATGAGCAGTTCTTC
abundance: -
v_gene: TRBV4-2
j_gene: TRBJ2-1
d_gene: TRBD2

CDR3aa: CASSLPSGGRGDTQYF
CDR3nt: TGTGCCAGCAGCCTACCTAGCGGGGGGAGGGGAGATACGCAGTATTTT
abundance: -
v_gene: TRBV4-2
j_gene: TRBJ2-3
d_gene: TRBD2

CDR3aa: CASSVRVTDTEAFF
CDR3nt: TGTGCCAGCTCAGTCAGGGTGACGGACACTGAAGCTTTCTTT
abundance: once
v_gene: TRBV18
j_gene: TRBJ1-1
d_gene: -

CDR3aa: CASSYGTGKTEAFF
CDR3nt: TGTGCCAGCAGTTACGGGACAGGGAAGACTGAAGCTTTCTTT
abundance: -
v_gene: TRBV6-5
j_gene: TRBJ1-1
d_gene: TRBD1

CDR3aa: CASSPNPSYEQYF
CDR3nt: TGTGCCAGCAGCCCGAATCCCAGCTACGAGCAGTACTTC
abundance: -
v_gene: TRBV7-9
j_gene: TRBJ2-7
d_gene: -

CDR3aa: CAAHSADRDYEQYF
CDR3nt: TGTGCCGCCCACTCCGCGGACAGAGACTACGAGCAGTACTTC
abundance: -
v_gene: TRBV28
j_gene: TRBJ2-7
d_gene: -

CDR3aa: CASSIISSGTGELFF
CDR3nt: TGTGCCAGTAGTATCATTTCTAGCGGCACCGGGGAGCTGTTTTTT
abundance: -
v_gene: TRBV19
j_gene: TRBJ2-2
d_gene: TRBD2

CDR3aa: CASRDRGKGEKLFF
CDR3nt: TGTGCCAGCAGGGACAGGGGTAAGGGTGAAAAACTGTTTTTT
abundance: -
v_gene: TRBV13
j_gene: TRBJ1-4
d_gene: TRBD1

CDR3aa: CASQLAGGSQETQYF
CDR3nt: TGCGCCAGCCAACTAGCGGGAGGGTCCCAAGAGACCCAGTACTTC
abundance: once
v_gene: TRBV5-1
j_gene: TRBJ2-5
d_gene: TRBD2

CDR3aa: CASSLGTGESEQYF
CDR3nt: TGCGCCAGCAGCTTGGGGACAGGGGAGAGCGAGCAGTACTTC
abundance: -
v_gene: TRBV5-1
j_gene: TRBJ2-7
d_gene: TRBD1

CDR3aa: CASSFGAYYEQYF
CDR3nt: TGTGCCAGCAGCTTTGGAGCTTACTACGAGCAGTACTTC
abundance: once
v_gene: TRBV7-9
j_gene: TRBJ2-7
d_gene: -

CDR3aa: CASSSPRDRGAGVGHEQYF
CDR3nt: TGTGCCAGCAGCTCCCCCCGTGATCGGGGAGCGGGAGTCGGCCACGAGCAGTACTTC
abundance: -
v_gene: TRBV7-9
j_gene: TRBJ2-7
d_gene: TRBD2

CDR3aa: CASKLSGYEQYF
CDR3nt: TGTGCCAGTAAACTTAGCGGCTACGAGCAGTACTTC
abundance: -
v_gene: TRBV14
j_gene: TRBJ2-7
d_gene: -

CDR3aa: CASSPWTSGIANTGELFF
CDR3nt: TGTGCCAGCAGCCCGTGGACTAGCGGGATCGCGAACACCGGGGAGCTGTTTTTT
abundance: few
v_gene: TRBV11-2
j_gene: TRBJ2-2
d_gene: TRBD2

CDR3aa: CASSATSGGLYNEQFF
CDR3nt: TGTGCCAGCAGCGCCACTAGCGGGGGCCTCTACAATGAGCAGTTCTTC
abundance: -
v_gene: TRBV7-2
j_gene: TRBJ2-1
d_gene: TRBD2

CDR3aa: CASSLVSSVGTDTQYF
CDR3nt: TGTGCCAGCAGCTTAGTGAGTAGTGTTGGCACAGATACGCAGTATTTT
abundance: -
v_gene: TRBV7-2
j_gene: TRBJ2-3
d_gene: -

CDR3aa: CASSSELVNTIYF
CDR3nt: TGTGCCAGCAGTTCGGAGTTAGTAAACACCATATATTTT
abundance: -
v_gene: TRBV12-3/TRBV12-4
j_gene: TRBJ1-3
d_gene: -

CDR3aa: CASNLRPQGATDTQYF
CDR3nt: TGTGCCAGCAACCTCCGGCCACAGGGAGCCACAGATACGCAGTATTTT
abundance: once
v_gene: TRBV4-2
j_gene: TRBJ2-3
d_gene: -

CDR3aa: CASGRGYGYTF
CDR3nt: TGTGCCAGCGGTCGGGGATATGGCTACACCTTC
abundance: -
v_gene: TRBV25-1
j_gene: TRBJ1-2
d_gene: -